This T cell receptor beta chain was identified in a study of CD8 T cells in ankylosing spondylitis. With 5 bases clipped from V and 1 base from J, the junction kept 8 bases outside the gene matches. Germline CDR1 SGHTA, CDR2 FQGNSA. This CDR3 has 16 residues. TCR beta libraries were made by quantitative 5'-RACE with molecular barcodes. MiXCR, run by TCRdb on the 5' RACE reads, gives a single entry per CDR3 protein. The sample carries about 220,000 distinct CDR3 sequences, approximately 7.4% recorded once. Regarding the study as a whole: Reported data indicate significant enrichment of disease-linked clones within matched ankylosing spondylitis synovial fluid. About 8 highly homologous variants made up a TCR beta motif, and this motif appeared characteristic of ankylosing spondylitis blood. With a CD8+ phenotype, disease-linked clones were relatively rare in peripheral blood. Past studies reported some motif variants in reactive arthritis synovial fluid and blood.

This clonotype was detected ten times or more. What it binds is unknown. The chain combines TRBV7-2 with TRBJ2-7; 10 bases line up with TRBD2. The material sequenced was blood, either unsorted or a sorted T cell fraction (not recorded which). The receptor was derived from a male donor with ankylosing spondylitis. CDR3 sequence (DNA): TGTGCCAGCAGCACCCTAGCGGGAGCGACATCCTACGAGCAGTACTTC. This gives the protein CASSTLAGATSYEQYF.